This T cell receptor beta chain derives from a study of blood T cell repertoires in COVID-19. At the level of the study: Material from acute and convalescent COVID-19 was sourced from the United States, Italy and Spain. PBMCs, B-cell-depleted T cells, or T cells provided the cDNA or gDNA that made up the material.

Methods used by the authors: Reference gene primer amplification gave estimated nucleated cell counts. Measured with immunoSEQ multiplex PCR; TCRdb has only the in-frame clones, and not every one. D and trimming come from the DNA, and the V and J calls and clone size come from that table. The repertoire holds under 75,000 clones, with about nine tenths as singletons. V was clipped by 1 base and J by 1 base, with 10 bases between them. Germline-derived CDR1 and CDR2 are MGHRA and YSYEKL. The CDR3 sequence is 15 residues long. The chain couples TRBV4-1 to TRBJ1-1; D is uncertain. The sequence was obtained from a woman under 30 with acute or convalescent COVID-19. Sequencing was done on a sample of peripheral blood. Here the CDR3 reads CASSQVPSSNTEAFF. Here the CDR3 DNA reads TGCGCCAGCAGCCAAGTTCCCTCTTCGAACACTGAAGCTTTCTTT.